The TCR beta chain described here comes from a study of vaccination effects on CD4 cells after COVID-19. Assay: immunoSEQ multiplex PCR; the TCRdb copy retains only in-frame clones and omits some. In the table there are under 15,000 clones, around three quarters of which are singletons. Concerning this clone itself: Its antigen is not identified.

CDR1 is DFQATT, CDR2 SNEGSKA, per germline (reference sequence). This CDR3 region has 10 residues. Pools of viral peptides were used by the ViraFEST assay to expand antigen-specific CD4+ T cells ahead of sequencing. Isolating CD4+ T cells followed more than eight days of culture. A positive SARS-CoV-2 PCR test fell between March and December 2020. Subjects were given two BNT162b2 or mRNA-1273 vaccine doses. This clonotype originated in a human donor who had a prior SARS-CoV-2 infection. The specimen was CD4+ T cells from PBMCs cultured with SARS-CoV-2 spike peptides, collected after COVID-19 vaccination. This chain connects TRBV20-1 to TRBJ1-1; D is undetermined. The CDR3 sequence: CRGVNTEAFF. CDR3 nucleotide sequence: TGCAGGGGCGTGAACACTGAAGCTTTCTTT.